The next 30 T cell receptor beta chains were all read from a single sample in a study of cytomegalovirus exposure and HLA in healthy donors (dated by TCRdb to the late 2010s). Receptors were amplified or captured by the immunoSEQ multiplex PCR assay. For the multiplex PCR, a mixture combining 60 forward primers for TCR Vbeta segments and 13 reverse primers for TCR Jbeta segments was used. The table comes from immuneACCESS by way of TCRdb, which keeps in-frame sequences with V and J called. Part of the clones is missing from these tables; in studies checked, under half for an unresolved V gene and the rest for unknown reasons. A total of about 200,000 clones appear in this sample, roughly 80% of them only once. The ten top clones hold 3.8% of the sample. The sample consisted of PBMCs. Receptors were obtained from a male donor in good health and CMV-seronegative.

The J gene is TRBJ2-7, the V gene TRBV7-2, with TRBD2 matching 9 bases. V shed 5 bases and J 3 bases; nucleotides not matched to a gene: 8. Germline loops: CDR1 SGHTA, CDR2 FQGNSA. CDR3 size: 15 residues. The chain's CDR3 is CASSNLRTSVYEQYF. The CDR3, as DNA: TGTGCCAGCAGCAACCTTAGGACTAGCGTCTACGAGCAGTACTTC.

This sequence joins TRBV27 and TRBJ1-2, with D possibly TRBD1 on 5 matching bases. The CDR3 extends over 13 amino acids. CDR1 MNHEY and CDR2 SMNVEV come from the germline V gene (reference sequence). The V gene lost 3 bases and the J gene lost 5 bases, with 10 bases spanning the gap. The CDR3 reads CASSLSQGYGYTF. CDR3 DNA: TGTGCCAGCAGTTTGAGTCAGGGATATGGCTACACCTTC.

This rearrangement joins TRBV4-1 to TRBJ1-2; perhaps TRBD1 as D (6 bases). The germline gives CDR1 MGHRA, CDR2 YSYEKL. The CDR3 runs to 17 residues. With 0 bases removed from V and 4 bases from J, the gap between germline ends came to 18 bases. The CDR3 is CASSQDGGGGAFYGYTF. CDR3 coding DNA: TGCGCCAGCAGCCAAGATGGGGGAGGGGGGGCCTTCTATGGCTACACCTTC.

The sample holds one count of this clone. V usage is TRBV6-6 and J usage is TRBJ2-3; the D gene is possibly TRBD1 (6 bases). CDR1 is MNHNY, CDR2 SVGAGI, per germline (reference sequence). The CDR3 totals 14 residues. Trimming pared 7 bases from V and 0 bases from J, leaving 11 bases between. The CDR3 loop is CASTQGGSTDTQYF. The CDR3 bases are TGTGCCAGCACCCAAGGGGGTAGCACAGATACGCAGTATTTT.

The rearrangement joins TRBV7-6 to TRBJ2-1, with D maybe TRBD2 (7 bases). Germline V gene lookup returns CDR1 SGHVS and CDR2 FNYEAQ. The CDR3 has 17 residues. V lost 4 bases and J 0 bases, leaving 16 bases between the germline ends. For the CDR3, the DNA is TGTGCCAGCAGCTCTCTAGGGGGAGGGAGCTCCTACAATGAGCAGTTCTTC. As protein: CASSSLGGGSSYNEQFF.

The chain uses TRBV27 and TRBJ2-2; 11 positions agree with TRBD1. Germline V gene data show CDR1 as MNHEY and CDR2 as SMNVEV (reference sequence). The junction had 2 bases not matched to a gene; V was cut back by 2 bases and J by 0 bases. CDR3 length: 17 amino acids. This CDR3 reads CASSLMGQGANTGELFF. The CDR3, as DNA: TGTGCCAGCAGTTTAATGGGACAGGGGGCGAACACCGGGGAGCTGTTTTTT.

CDR3 in DNA: TGTGCCAGCAGCCAAGGAAGGGGGCTTTCAGGGCCCCAAGAGACCCAGTACTTC. Protein: CASSQGRGLSGPQETQYF. The J gene is TRBJ2-5, the V gene TRBV14, with 7 positions matching TRBD1. V lost 1 base and J lost 1; bases outside the gene matches: 12. Germline values: CDR1 SGHDN, CDR2 FVKESK. The CDR3 runs to 18 residues.

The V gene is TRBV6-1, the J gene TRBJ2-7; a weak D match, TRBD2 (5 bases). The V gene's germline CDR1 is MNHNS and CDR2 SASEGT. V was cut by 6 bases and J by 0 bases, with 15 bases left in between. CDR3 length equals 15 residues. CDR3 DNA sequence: TGTGCCAGCAGGGAGAGCGGAAGCAGCTCCTACGAGCAGTACTTC. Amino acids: CASRESGSSSYEQYF.

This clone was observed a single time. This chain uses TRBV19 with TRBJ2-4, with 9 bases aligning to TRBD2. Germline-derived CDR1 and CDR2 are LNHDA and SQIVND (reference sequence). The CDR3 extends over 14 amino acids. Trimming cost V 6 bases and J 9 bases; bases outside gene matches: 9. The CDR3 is CASSSPGRGGIQYF. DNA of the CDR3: TGTGCCAGTAGCTCACCAGGGCGGGGGGGCATTCAGTACTTC.

CDR3 DNA: TGTGCCAGCAGTGTCGGGACAGGGGGCGGGAATGAGCAGTTCTTC. Amino acids: CASSVGTGGGNEQFF. This chain links TRBV6-4 with TRBJ2-1; TRBD1 matches 12 bases. This CDR3 region has 15 residues. The J segment lost 7 bases and the V segment lost 4 bases, leaving 5 bases of the junction unmatched. The germline V gene has CDR1 MRHNA and CDR2 SNTAGT.

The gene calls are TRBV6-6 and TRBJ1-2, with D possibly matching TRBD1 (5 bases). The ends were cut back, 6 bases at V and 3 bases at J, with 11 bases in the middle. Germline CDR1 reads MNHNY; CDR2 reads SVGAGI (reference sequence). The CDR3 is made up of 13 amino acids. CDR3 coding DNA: TGTGCCAGCAGCTCTGCGGGGGACTATGGCTACACCTTC. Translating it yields CASSSAGDYGYTF.

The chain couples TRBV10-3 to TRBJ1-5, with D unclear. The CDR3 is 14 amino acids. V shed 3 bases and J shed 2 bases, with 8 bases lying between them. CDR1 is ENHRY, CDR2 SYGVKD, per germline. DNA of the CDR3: TGTGCCATCAGTGACTGGCAGGGCAATCAGCCCCAGCATTTT. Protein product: CAISDWQGNQPQHF.

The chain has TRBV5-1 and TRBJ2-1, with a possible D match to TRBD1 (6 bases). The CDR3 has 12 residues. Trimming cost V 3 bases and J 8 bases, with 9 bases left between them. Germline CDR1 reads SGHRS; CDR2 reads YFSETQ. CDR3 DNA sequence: TGCGCCAGCAGCTCAGGGGTGGATGAGCAGTTCTTC. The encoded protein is CASSSGVDEQFF.

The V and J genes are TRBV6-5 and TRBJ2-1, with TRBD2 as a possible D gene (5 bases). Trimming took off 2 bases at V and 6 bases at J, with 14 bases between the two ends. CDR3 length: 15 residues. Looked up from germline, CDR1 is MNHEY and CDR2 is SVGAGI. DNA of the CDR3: TGTGCCAGCAGTTACGTGAGGGAACAGAGCAATGAGCAGTTCTTC. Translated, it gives CASSYVREQSNEQFF.

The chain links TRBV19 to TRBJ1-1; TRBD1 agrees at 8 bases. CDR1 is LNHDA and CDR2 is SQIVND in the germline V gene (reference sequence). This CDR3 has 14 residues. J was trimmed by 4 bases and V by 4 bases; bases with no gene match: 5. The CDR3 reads CASSRRTGFTEAFF. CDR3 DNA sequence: TGTGCCAGTAGTAGGAGGACAGGGTTCACTGAAGCTTTCTTT.

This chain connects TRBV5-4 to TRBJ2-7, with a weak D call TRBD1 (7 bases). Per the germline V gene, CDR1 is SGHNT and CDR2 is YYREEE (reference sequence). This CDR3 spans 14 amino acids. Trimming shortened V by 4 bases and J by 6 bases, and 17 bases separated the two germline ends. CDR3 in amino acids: CASSPAQGGVEQYF. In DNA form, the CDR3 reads TGTGCCAGCAGCCCCGCCCAGGGGGGTGTCGAGCAGTACTTC.

CDR3 bases: TGTGCCAGCAGACCCTCGTACAGGTCGGCCTACGAGCAGTACTTC. Translation gives CASRPSYRSAYEQYF. The chain employs TRBV6-5 and TRBJ2-7, with D possibly being TRBD1 (5 bases). V lost 6 bases, J lost 2 bases, and 17 bases lay in between. The CDR3 loop spans 15 amino acids. The germline V gene has CDR1 MNHEY and CDR2 SVGAGI.

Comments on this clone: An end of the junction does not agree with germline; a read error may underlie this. In DNA, the CDR3 is TGTGCCAGCAGCAGGACTAGGGAGGCGTTACTCTTC. This gives the protein CASSRTREALLF. The chain has TRBV2 and TRBJ2-1, with 7 bases fitting TRBD2. The CDR3 sequence is 12 residues long. The germline V gene has CDR1 SNHLY and CDR2 FYNNEI.

Here the CDR3 reads CASSRAGGTEAFF. The CDR3 nucleotides are TGTGCCAGCAGTCGCGCAGGGGGCACTGAAGCTTTCTTT. The V and J genes are TRBV7-8 and TRBJ1-1; 7 bases align to TRBD1. Germline lookup yields CDR1 SGHVS and CDR2 FQNEAQ. The CDR3 is made up of 13 amino acids. V shed 6 bases, J shed 4 bases, and the junction held 5 bases outside the gene matches. Full variable domain (rest looked up from reference TRBV7-8 and TRBJ1-1): GAGVSQSPRYKVAKRGQDVALRCDPISGHVSLFWYQQALGQGPEFLTYFQNEAQLDKSGLPSDRFFAERPEGSVSTLKIQRTQQEDSAVYLCASSRAGGTEAFFGQGTRLTVV.

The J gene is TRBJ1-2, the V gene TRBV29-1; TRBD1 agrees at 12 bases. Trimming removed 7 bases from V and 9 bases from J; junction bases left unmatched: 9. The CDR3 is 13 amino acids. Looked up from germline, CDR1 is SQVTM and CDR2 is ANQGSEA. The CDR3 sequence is CSARDRGLGSYTF. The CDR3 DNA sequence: TGCAGCGCCAGGGACAGGGGGCTGGGCAGCTACACCTTC.

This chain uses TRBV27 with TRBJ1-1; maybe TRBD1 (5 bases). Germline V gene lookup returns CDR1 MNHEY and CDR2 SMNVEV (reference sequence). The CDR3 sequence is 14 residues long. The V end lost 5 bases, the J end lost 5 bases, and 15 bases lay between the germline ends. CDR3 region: CASSPRRGRTEAFF. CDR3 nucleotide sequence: TGTGCCAGCAGTCCCCGGAGGGGTAGGACTGAAGCTTTCTTT.

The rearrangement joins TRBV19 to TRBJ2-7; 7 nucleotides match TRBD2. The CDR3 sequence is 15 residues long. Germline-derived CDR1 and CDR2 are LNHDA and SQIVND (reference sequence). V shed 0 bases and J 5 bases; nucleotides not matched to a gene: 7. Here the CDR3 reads CASSIEETSFHEQYF. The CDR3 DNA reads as TGTGCCAGTAGTATAGAGGAGACTAGCTTCCACGAGCAGTACTTC.

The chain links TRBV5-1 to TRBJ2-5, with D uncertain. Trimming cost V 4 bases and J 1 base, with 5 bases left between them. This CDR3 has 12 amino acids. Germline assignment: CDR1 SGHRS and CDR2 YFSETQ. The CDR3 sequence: CASSVSQETQYF. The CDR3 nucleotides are TGCGCCAGCAGCGTATCCCAAGAGACCCAGTACTTC.

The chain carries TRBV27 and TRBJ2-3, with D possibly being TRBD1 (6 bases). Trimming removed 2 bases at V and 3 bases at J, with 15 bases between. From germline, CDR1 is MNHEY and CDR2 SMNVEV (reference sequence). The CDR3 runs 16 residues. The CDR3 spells CASSLEGDTRTDTQYF. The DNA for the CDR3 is TGTGCCAGCAGTTTAGAGGGGGACACCCGTACAGATACGCAGTATTTT.

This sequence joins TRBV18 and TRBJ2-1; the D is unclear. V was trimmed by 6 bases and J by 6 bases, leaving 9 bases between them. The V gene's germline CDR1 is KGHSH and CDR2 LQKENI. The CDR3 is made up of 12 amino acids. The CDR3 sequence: CASSLRSNEQFF. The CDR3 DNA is TGTGCCAGCTCCCTCCGGAGCAATGAGCAGTTCTTC.

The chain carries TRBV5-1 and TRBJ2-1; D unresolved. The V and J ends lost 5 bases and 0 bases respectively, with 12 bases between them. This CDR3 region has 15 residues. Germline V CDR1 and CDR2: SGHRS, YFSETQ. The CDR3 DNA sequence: TGCGCCAGCAGTACGTCTAGGAGCTCCTACAATGAGCAGTTCTTC. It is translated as CASSTSRSSYNEQFF.

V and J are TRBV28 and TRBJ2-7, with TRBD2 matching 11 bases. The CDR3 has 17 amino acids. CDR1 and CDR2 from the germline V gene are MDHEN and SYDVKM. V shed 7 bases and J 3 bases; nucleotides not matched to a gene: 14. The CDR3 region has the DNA TGTGCCAGCACCCTTTCGGGACTAGCGGTAAATGACTACGAGCAGTACTTC. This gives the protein CASTLSGLAVNDYEQYF.

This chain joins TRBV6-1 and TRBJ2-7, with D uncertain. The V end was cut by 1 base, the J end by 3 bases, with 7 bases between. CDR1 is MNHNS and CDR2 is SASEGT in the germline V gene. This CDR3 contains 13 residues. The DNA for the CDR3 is TGTGCCAGCAGTGAAGGCAGAAACTACGAGCAGTACTTC. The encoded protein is CASSEGRNYEQYF.

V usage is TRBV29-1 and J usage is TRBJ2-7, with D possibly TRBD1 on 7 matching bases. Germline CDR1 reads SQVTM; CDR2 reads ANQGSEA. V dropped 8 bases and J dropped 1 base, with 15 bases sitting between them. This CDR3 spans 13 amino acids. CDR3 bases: TGCAGCATAGGGCGGGACAGATCCTACGAGCAGTACTTC. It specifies CSIGRDRSYEQYF.

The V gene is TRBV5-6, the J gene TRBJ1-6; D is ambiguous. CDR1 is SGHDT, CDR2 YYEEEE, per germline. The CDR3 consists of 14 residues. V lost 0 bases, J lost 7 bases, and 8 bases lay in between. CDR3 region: CASSLGRMNSPLHF. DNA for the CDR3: TGTGCCAGCAGCTTGGGGAGGATGAATTCACCCCTCCACTTT. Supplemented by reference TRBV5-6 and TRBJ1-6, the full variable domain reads DAGVTQSPTHLIKTRGQQVTLRCSPKSGHDTVSWYQQALGQGPQFIFQYYEEEERQRGNFPDRFSGHQFPNYSSELNVNALLLGDSALYLCASSLGRMNSPLHFGNGTRLTVT.